This T cell receptor beta chain was observed in a study of siplizumab effects on memory and regulatory T cells. The CDR3 covers 11 residues. V shed 8 bases and J shed 6 bases, with 10 bases lying between them. Germline V gene lookup returns CDR1 LNHDA and CDR2 SQIVND (reference sequence). Here immunoSEQ multiplex PCR was the method, and the copy in TCRdb shows in-frame clones only, minus some. Among 110,000 or so clones listed, 85% to 95% were seen once. The study, taken as a whole, reports: Assignment of a naive or memory phenotype failed for roughly 80-97% of the proliferating CD4+ or CD8+ clones. Alloreactive sequences tracing back to unstimulated CD4+ memory cells fell significantly with siplizumab.

About this clone itself: What it binds is unknown.

The clonotype comes from a human donor in good health. The gene calls are TRBV19 and TRBJ1-1; no clear D gene. The specimen was CD4+ T cells sorted from blood. CDR3 coding DNA: TGTGCCAGTCACCTCTCCGCTGAAGCTTTCTTT. As protein: CASHLSAEAFF.